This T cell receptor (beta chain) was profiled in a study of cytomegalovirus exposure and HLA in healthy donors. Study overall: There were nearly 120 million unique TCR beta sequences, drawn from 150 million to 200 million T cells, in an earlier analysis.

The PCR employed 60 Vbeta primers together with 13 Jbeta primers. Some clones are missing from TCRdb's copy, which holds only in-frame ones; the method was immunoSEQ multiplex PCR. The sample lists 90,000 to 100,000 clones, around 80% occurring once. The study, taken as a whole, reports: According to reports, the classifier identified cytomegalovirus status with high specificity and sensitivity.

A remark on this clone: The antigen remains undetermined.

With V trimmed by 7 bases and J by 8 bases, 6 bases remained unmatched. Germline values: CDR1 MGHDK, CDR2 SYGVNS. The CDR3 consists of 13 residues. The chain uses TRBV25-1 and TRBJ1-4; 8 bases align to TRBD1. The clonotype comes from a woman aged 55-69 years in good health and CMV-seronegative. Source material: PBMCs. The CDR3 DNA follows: TGTGCCAGCATGGGCAGGGGGCGGGAAAAACTGTTTTTT. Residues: CASMGRGREKLFF.